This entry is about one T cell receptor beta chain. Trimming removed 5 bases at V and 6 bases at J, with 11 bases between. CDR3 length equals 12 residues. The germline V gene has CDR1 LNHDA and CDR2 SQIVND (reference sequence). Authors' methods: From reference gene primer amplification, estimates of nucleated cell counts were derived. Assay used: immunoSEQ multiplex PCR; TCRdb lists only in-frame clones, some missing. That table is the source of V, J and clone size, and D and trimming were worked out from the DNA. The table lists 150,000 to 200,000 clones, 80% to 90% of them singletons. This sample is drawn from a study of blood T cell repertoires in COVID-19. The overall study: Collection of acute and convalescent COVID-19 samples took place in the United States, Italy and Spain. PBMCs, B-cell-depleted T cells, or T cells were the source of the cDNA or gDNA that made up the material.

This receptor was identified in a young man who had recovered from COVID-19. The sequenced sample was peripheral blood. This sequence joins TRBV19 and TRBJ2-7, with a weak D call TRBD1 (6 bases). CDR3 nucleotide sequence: TGTGCCAGTAGTTCGGGGACACTCGAGCAGTACTTC. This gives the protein CASSSGTLEQYF. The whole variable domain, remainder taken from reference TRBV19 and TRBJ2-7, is DGGITQSPKYLFRKEGQNVTLSCEQNLNHDAMYWYRQDPGQGLRLIYYSQIVNDFQKGDIAEGYSVSREKKESFPLTVTSAQKNPTAFYLCASSSGTLEQYFGPGTRLTVT.